A selection of T cell receptor beta chains follows, all from one sample in a study of blood T cells in healthy people across ages. One entry per CDR3 protein results from TCRdb running MiXCR on the 5' RACE reads. The table includes 920,000 or so distinct CDR3 sequences, 40% to 55% detected once. What was sequenced was blood. The receptor source for this set is an older woman in good health. CDR3s include the opening cysteine and the closing phenylalanine or tryptophan. A D gene is named only where the DNA matches it firmly. Clone size is stated in some rows and not others, as once, few, many or a class when expanded.

v_gene	abundance	j_gene	d_gene	CDR3aa	CDR3nt
TRBV29-1	few	TRBJ2-3	NA	CSVDLPTDTQYF	TGCAGCGTTGACTTACCCACAGATACGCAGTATTTT
TRBV7-6	NA	TRBJ2-1	TRBD2	CASSQVVGGPRNEQFF	TGTGCCAGCAGCCAGGTGGTGGGAGGGCCGAGAAATGAGCAGTTCTTC
TRBV12-3/TRBV12-4	NA	TRBJ2-7	TRBD2	CASSFGSGRDEQYF	TGTGCCAGCAGTTTTGGGAGCGGGAGGGATGAGCAGTACTTC
TRBV9	NA	TRBJ2-3	TRBD2	CASSEVLAGNTDTQYF	TGTGCCAGCAGCGAAGTACTAGCGGGAAACACAGATACGCAGTATTTT
TRBV7-9	few	TRBJ2-4	NA	CASSSETTASAKNIQYF	TGTGCCAGCAGCTCAGAGACGACGGCTTCAGCCAAAAACATTCAGTACTTC
TRBV20-1	NA	TRBJ2-5	NA	CSAALTSGETQYF	TGCAGTGCTGCGCTCACTAGTGGCGAGACCCAGTACTTC
TRBV9	few	TRBJ1-2	TRBD1	CASSVAAGQAGYTF	TGTGCCAGCAGCGTAGCAGCGGGACAGGCGGGCTACACCTTC
TRBV7-8	NA	TRBJ2-1	NA	CASSSAMYNEQFF	TGTGCCAGCAGCTCCGCCATGTACAATGAGCAGTTCTTC
TRBV20-1	NA	TRBJ2-7	NA	CSARDSSEPSYEQYF	TGCAGTGCTAGAGATTCTAGCGAACCCTCCTACGAGCAGTACTTC
TRBV11-2	NA	TRBJ1-1	TRBD1	CASSPGTGRMNTEAFF	TGTGCCAGCAGCCCAGGGACAGGGAGGATGAACACTGAAGCTTTCTTT
TRBV15	few	TRBJ2-1	NA	CATSSGTFYNEQFF	TGTGCCACCAGCAGCGGGACATTTTACAATGAGCAGTTCTTC
TRBV15	few	TRBJ2-6	TRBD1	CATSMDRGPSSGANVLTF	TGTGCCACCAGCATGGACAGGGGGCCGAGCTCTGGGGCCAACGTCCTGACTTTC
TRBV20-1	few	TRBJ1-5	TRBD1	CSAGDRFKPQHF	TGCAGTGCGGGGGACAGGTTCAAGCCCCAGCATTTT
TRBV24-1	NA	TRBJ2-3	TRBD2	CATSVGSGSSIDTQYF	TGTGCCACCAGTGTCGGTAGCGGGAGTTCTATAGATACGCAGTATTTT
TRBV24-1	NA	TRBJ2-7	NA	CATSVMDRYLYEQYF	TGTGCCACCAGTGTCATGGACCGCTACCTCTACGAGCAGTACTTC
TRBV6-2/TRBV6-3	few	TRBJ2-7	NA	CASSYSTRGPEQYF	TGTGCCAGCAGTTACTCAACCAGGGGACCCGAGCAGTACTTC
TRBV20-1	few	TRBJ1-4	NA	CSARDPRRPAEKLFF	TGCAGTGCTAGAGATCCCCGACGCCCAGCTGAAAAACTGTTTTTT
TRBV28	few	TRBJ2-1	NA	CASIGVYNEQFF	TGTGCCAGCATAGGGGTCTACAATGAGCAGTTCTTC
TRBV7-2	once	TRBJ2-3	NA	CASSLSGVATDTQYF	TGTGCCAGCAGCTTGTCGGGGGTTGCGACAGATACGCAGTATTTT
TRBV21-1	NA	TRBJ1-1	NA	CASGPKEATEAFF	TGTGCCAGCGGCCCCAAGGAGGCGACTGAAGCTTTCTTT
TRBV5-1	NA	TRBJ2-1	TRBD2	CASSLTSVGSNEQFF	TGCGCCAGCAGCTTGACTAGCGTCGGTTCCAATGAGCAGTTCTTC
TRBV7-9	NA	TRBJ1-6	TRBD1	CASSLAHGTGVSPLHF	TGTGCCAGCAGCTTAGCGCATGGGACAGGGGTTTCACCCCTCCACTTT
TRBV11-3	once	TRBJ2-1	NA	CASSLEGALNNEQFF	TGTGCCAGCAGCTTAGAAGGAGCGCTTAACAATGAGCAGTTCTTC
TRBV4-1	NA	TRBJ2-1	TRBD1	CASSQVDRDGNEQFF	TGCGCCAGCAGCCAAGTGGACAGGGACGGAAATGAGCAGTTCTTC
TRBV10-3	NA	TRBJ2-1	NA	CAIASSYNEQFF	TGTGCCATTGCCAGCTCCTACAATGAGCAGTTCTTC
TRBV12-3/TRBV12-4	NA	TRBJ2-3	NA	CASSRQSGTSTDTQYF	TGTGCCAGCAGCCGGCAGAGTGGAACTAGCACAGATACGCAGTATTTT
TRBV29-1	NA	TRBJ2-5	NA	CSARRDIAAGELYF	TGCAGCGCACGTCGGGACATCGCGGCGGGTGAGCTGTACTTC
TRBV4-2	few	TRBJ1-5	TRBD1	CASSPQFPGQGVSNQPQHF	TGTGCCAGCAGCCCCCAGTTTCCGGGACAGGGTGTCAGCAATCAGCCCCAGCATTTT
TRBV5-4	once	TRBJ1-2	NA	CASSYNAGTGYTF	TGTGCCAGCAGCTACAACGCGGGGACGGGCTACACCTTC
TRBV28	NA	TRBJ2-3	TRBD1	CASSWDRSTDTQYF	TGTGCCAGCAGTTGGGACAGAAGCACAGATACGCAGTATTTT
TRBV10-3	NA	TRBJ2-1	NA	CAISQGDINEQFF	TGTGCCATATCGCAGGGAGACATCAATGAGCAGTTCTTC
TRBV24-1	NA	TRBJ2-1	TRBD2	CATSDLRSGSGEQFF	TGTGCCACCAGTGATTTGCGTAGCGGGAGCGGAGAGCAGTTCTTC
TRBV6-2/TRBV6-3	NA	TRBJ2-7	NA	CASSYTVARGGEQYF	TGTGCCAGCAGTTACACGGTCGCCCGAGGAGGAGAGCAGTACTTC